These 12 T cell receptor beta chains originate from one sample sequenced in a study of T-cell reconstitution after alpha-beta-depleted transplantation in children. A library of TCRbeta sequences, prepared with unique molecular identifiers, was generated. TCRdb re-derived calls from the PCR reads in MiXCR, one entry per CDR3 protein. The sample yields hundreds of thousands of distinct CDR3 sequences, roughly 15% seen once. The material was PBMCs from the stem cell graft donor, obtained from the stem cell graft. The source of these receptors is a human donor who donated a stem cell graft to a child with acute myeloid leukemia.

This clonotype has more than one count but fewer than ten. The chain recombines TRBV5-1 with TRBJ2-3; 7 bases agree with TRBD1. Germline V lookup: CDR1 SGHRS, CDR2 YFSETQ. J lost 5 bases, V lost 0 bases, and 9 bases had no gene match. The CDR3 runs 16 residues. As DNA, the CDR3 is TGCGCCAGCAGCTTGGGTGGAGAGGGGGCGCGAGATACGCAGTATTTT. Translation: CASSLGGEGARDTQYF.

This clonotype was seen a handful of times. The gene calls are TRBV4-3 and TRBJ1-3; D unresolved. The germline gives CDR1 LGHNA, CDR2 YSLEER. V was pared by 1 base and J by 8 bases, with 9 bases between. The CDR3 consists of 13 residues. This chain's CDR3 is CASSQGSDHTIYF. The CDR3 coding sequence is TGCGCCAGCAGCCAAGGCTCAGACCACACCATATATTTT.

This chain uses TRBV5-1 with TRBJ2-5; D may be TRBD2 (6 bases). Trimming left V 1 base short and J 1 base short, with 14 bases between. The V gene's germline CDR1 is SGHRS and CDR2 YFSETQ. The CDR3 spans 16 residues. The CDR3 protein is CASSLWMAGFQETQYF. The CDR3 DNA is TGCGCCAGCAGCTTGTGGATGGCGGGGTTCCAAGAGACCCAGTACTTC.

This clonotype was recorded a few times. A much larger clone sits a single nucleotide away, making a read error possible. The rearrangement uses TRBV20-1 and TRBJ2-1, with TRBD2 identical over 8 bases. The CDR3 loop spans 15 amino acids. Germline loops: CDR1 DFQATT, CDR2 SNEGSKA (reference sequence). The CDR3 protein is CCAAQAGAPYNEQFF. CDR3 DNA sequence: TGCTGTGCCGCCCAAGCGGGGGCTCCCTACAATGAGCAGTTCTTC.

This clonotype was recorded once. J is TRBJ2-7 and V is TRBV7-2; D is possibly TRBD1 (6 bases). CDR3 length: 15 amino acids. Germline values: CDR1 SGHTA, CDR2 FQGNSA. V was shortened by 1 base and J by 5 bases, with 15 bases between the two germline ends. The CDR3, as DNA: TGTGCCAGCAGCTTAGGGGCACTGGGACAACACGAGCAGTACTTC. As protein: CASSLGALGQHEQYF.

This clonotype turned up a few times. This chain links TRBV10-3 with TRBJ2-7; TRBD1 matches at 7 bases. The CDR3 runs 15 residues. The germline CDR1 and CDR2 sequences are ENHRY and SYGVKD. With V trimmed by 3 bases and J by 2 bases, 7 bases remained unmatched. CDR3 sequence reads: CAISDPRTGAYEQYF. The CDR3 nucleotides read TGTGCCATCAGTGACCCTCGGACAGGTGCCTACGAGCAGTACTTC.

This clonotype has a count of ten or more. Germline is not matched at one junction end, which may reflect a read error. V gene TRBV20-1 combines with J gene TRBJ2-5; the match to TRBD2 covers 9 bases. The CDR3 consists of 12 residues. Germline-derived CDR1 and CDR2 are DFQATT and SNEGSKA (reference sequence). CDR3: CSGGGAQQTQYF. In DNA form, the CDR3 reads TGCAGTGGCGGGGGGGCCCAACAGACCCAGTACTTC.

This clonotype was found many times. V gene TRBV20-1 combines with J gene TRBJ1-4; no firm D call. Germline V gives CDR1 DFQATT, CDR2 SNEGSKA (reference sequence). The CDR3 has 12 amino acids. Trimming took 3 bases from V and 12 from J, leaving 14 bases between them. The CDR3 DNA follows: TGCAGTGCTAGGTCTCAGGCCCCGGAACTGTTTTTT. Amino acids: CSARSQAPELFF.

This rearrangement joins TRBV27 to TRBJ2-1; D is possibly TRBD1 (5 bases). Germline V gives CDR1 MNHEY, CDR2 SMNVEV (reference sequence). The CDR3 consists of 14 residues. V dropped 0 bases and J dropped 4 bases, with 7 bases sitting between them. The DNA of the CDR3 is TGTGCCAGCAGTTTATCGGGGCGGTACAATGAGCAGTTCTTC. Amino acids: CASSLSGRYNEQFF.

The chain combines TRBV6-1 with TRBJ1-5, with a tentative D call TRBD1 (5 bases). The CDR3 consists of 15 residues. Germline assignment: CDR1 MNHNS and CDR2 SASEGT. V was shortened by 0 bases and J by 6 bases, with 12 bases between the two germline ends. As DNA, the CDR3 is TGTGCCAGCAGTGAAGCAGGGACCCTGGTTCAGCCCCAGCATTTT. Its protein is CASSEAGTLVQPQHF.

The sample holds a few counts of this clonotype. The gene calls are TRBV20-1 and TRBJ2-2; 9 bases match TRBD1. Germline assignment: CDR1 DFQATT and CDR2 SNEGSKA (reference sequence). The CDR3 extends over 16 amino acids. After removal of 1 base from V and 3 bases from J, the junction contained 6 bases not matched to a gene. CDR3 protein: CSARVTDRGDTGELFF. The CDR3 DNA follows: TGCAGTGCTAGAGTTACTGACAGGGGGGACACCGGGGAGCTGTTTTTT.

This clonotype came up many times. This sequence joins TRBV29-1 and TRBJ1-2; D gene unclear. V shed 3 bases and J shed 2 bases, with 4 bases lying between them. The CDR3 is 11 residues long. CDR1 and CDR2 from the germline V gene are SQVTM and ANQGSEA. The CDR3, as DNA: TGCAGCGTTGACGTGAACTATGGCTACACCTTC. This codes for CSVDVNYGYTF.